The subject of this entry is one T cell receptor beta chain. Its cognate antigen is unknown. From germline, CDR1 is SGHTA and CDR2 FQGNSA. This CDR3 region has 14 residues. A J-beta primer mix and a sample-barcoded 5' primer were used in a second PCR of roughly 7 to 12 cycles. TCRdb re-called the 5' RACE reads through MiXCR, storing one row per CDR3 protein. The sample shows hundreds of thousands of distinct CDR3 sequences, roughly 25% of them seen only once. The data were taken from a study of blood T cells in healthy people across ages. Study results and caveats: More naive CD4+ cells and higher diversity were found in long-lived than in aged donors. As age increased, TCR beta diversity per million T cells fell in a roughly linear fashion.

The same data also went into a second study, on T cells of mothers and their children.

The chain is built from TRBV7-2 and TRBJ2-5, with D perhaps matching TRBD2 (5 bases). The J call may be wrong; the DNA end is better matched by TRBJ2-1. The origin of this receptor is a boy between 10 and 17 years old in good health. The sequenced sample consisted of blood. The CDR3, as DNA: TGTGCCGACAAACCGGGCTGGGAGTCCGATGAGCAGTTCTTC. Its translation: CADKPGWESDEQFF.